Presented here are 9 T cell receptor beta chains from one specimen sequenced in a study of blood T cell repertoires in COVID-19. TCRdb's copy holds only in-frame clones and misses some; the assay was immunoSEQ multiplex PCR. The sample has over 250,000 clones, around nine tenths seen once. Sequenced sample: PBMCs or T cells enriched from blood (not recorded which). The source of these receptors is a woman aged 55-69 years who had recovered from COVID-19.

CDR3 amino acids: CASSEQAVGYGYTF. CDR3 nucleotide sequence: TGTGCCAGCAGTGAACAGGCTGTTGGGTATGGCTACACCTTC. J is TRBJ1-2 and V is TRBV2; D ambiguous. Germline CDR1 reads SNHLY; CDR2 reads FYNNEI. This CDR3 comprises 14 residues. V lost 2 bases and J lost 5, with 12 bases in between.

V is TRBV28 and J is TRBJ2-7, with D perhaps matching TRBD1 (6 bases). Trimming cost V 2 bases and J 5 bases, with 13 bases left between them. The CDR3 runs to 14 residues. Germline lookup yields CDR1 MDHEN and CDR2 SYDVKM. The CDR3 DNA follows: TGTGCCAGCAGTTTACCCGCCGGACAGAACGAGCAGTACTTC. Protein sequence: CASSLPAGQNEQYF.

The chain uses TRBV13 and TRBJ2-7; possibly TRBD2 for D (6 bases). Germline loops: CDR1 PRHDT, CDR2 FYEKMQ (reference sequence). The CDR3 extends over 14 amino acids. V was clipped by 3 bases and J by 3 bases, with 12 bases between them. DNA of the CDR3: TGTGCCAGCAGCTTGATAAATAGCGGCTACGAGCAGTACTTC. This codes for CASSLINSGYEQYF.

V usage is TRBV18 and J usage is TRBJ1-1, with D possibly matching TRBD1 (6 bases). Germline CDR1 and CDR2: KGHSH and LQKENI. The CDR3 extends over 13 amino acids. Trimming cost V 5 bases and J 11 bases, with 18 bases left between them. This chain's CDR3 is CASSSQGGRKAFF. In DNA, the CDR3 is TGTGCCAGCTCATCACAGGGAGGGAGAAAGGCTTTCTTT.

This clone was seen a single time. The chain is built from TRBV12-2 and TRBJ1-2; the table assigns TRBD1, which was not confirmed against the DNA. TRBV12-2 is classified as a pseudogene. CDR3 length: 14 amino acids. The CDR3 sequence is CASRFGGAVYGYTF. The DNA of the CDR3 is TGTGCAAGTCGCTTTGGGGGCGCGGTCTATGGCTACACCTTC.

The chain uses TRBV19 and TRBJ1-5, with 10 bases fitting TRBD1. The germline V gene encodes CDR1 LNHDA and CDR2 SQIVND (reference sequence). The CDR3 totals 16 residues. Losses at the gene ends were 6 bases for V and 6 bases for J; bases not matched to a gene: 11. CDR3 in DNA: TGTGCCAGTAGGAAACCGGGACAGGGGTATTCTCAGCCCCAGCATTTT. It is translated as CASRKPGQGYSQPQHF.

The rearrangement uses TRBV5-4 and TRBJ1-5; D is undetermined. Germline assignment: CDR1 SGHNT and CDR2 YYREEE (reference sequence). With 2 bases removed from V and 2 bases from J, the gap between germline ends came to 8 bases. The length of the CDR3 is 14 residues. This CDR3 is CASSFHEGNQPQHF. CDR3 coding DNA: TGTGCCAGCAGCTTCCATGAGGGCAATCAGCCCCAGCATTTT.

The chain combines TRBV6-5 with TRBJ2-7; D may be TRBD1 (6 bases). V was pared by 6 bases and J by 4 bases, with 13 bases between. This CDR3 spans 13 amino acids. The germline CDR1 and CDR2 sequences are MNHEY and SVGAGI. CDR3 region: CASRPGTLYEQYF. The DNA for the CDR3 is TGTGCCAGCAGACCCGGGACACTTTACGAGCAGTACTTC.

The chain is built from TRBV20-1 and TRBJ1-5; weak D call: TRBD1 (6 bases). Between the trimmed V and J ends, which lost 4 bases and 12 bases, there was a span of 13 bases. Germline CDR1 DFQATT, CDR2 SNEGSKA (reference sequence). The CDR3 sequence is 11 residues long. The CDR3 is CSAKQGSGQHF. In DNA form, the CDR3 reads TGCAGTGCTAAACAGGGTTCGGGCCAGCATTTT.